The 30 T cell receptor beta chains presented below share a single source sample, sequenced in a study of technical replicates of blood from a handful of donors. TCRdb keeps only in-frame clones here, not all; method: immunoSEQ multiplex PCR. The sample holds more than 65,000 clones, approximately 92% seen once. Sequences were obtained from T cells isolated from PBMCs. Receptors originate from a human donor in good health.

The V call is TRBV7-3, the J call TRBJ2-1; 9 bases line up with TRBD2. The CDR3 is 15 residues long. With V trimmed by 1 base and J by 5 bases, 3 bases remained unmatched. Germline CDR1 SGHTA, CDR2 FQGTGA. CDR3 coding DNA: TGTGCCAGCAGCTTAAGCCTAGCGGGAAACAATGAGCAGTTCTTC. It encodes CASSLSLAGNNEQFF.

In nucleotides, the CDR3 is TGCAGCGTTGAAGGGACACTAGCGGAGAGCTCCTACAATGAGCAGTTCTTC. This encodes CSVEGTLAESSYNEQFF. The chain couples TRBV29-1 to TRBJ2-1; the match to TRBD2 covers 8 bases. This CDR3 has 17 amino acids. Germline V gene data show CDR1 as SQVTM and CDR2 as ANQGSEA. V shed 1 base, J shed 0 bases, and the junction held 8 bases outside the gene matches.

This clone showed up just a few times. The gene calls are TRBV6-4 and TRBJ2-7; D gene unclear. Germline V gene data show CDR1 as MRHNA and CDR2 as SNTAGT. This CDR3 region has 13 residues. With 2 bases removed from V and 6 bases from J, the gap between germline ends came to 11 bases. CDR3 region: CASSDPSEREQYF. Here the CDR3 DNA reads TGTGCCAGCAGTGACCCCTCGGAGCGCGAGCAGTACTTC.

The chain is built from TRBV5-4 and TRBJ2-7, with 15 positions matching TRBD2. Germline assignment: CDR1 SGHNT and CDR2 YYREEE (reference sequence). The CDR3 contains 16 residues. Trimming at V came to 4 bases and at J to 4 bases, leaving 6 bases not matched to a gene. The CDR3 DNA follows: TGTGCCAGCAGCCTGGGACTAGCGGGAGGCCTGTACGAGCAGTACTTC. Translating gives CASSLGLAGGLYEQYF.

This chain connects TRBV18 to TRBJ1-1, with TRBD1 matching 8 bases. This CDR3 contains 14 residues. The J segment lost 5 bases and the V segment lost 0 bases, leaving 2 bases of the junction unmatched. Germline V lookup: CDR1 KGHSH, CDR2 LQKENI. The DNA for the CDR3 is TGTGCCAGCTCACCACCCCGGGACAGGACTGAAGCTTTCTTT. Its translation is CASSPPRDRTEAFF.

This clone was seen just once. Other DNA sequences in the sample encode the same CDR3. The CDR3, as DNA: TGTGCCTCCTCGAGGACAGTCAATCAGCCCCAGCATTTT. Translation gives CASSRTVNQPQHF. The rearrangement uses TRBV28 and TRBJ1-5; weak D call: TRBD1 (6 bases). V was pared by 11 bases and J by 3 bases, with 14 bases between. Germline V gives CDR1 MDHEN, CDR2 SYDVKM. The CDR3 consists of 13 residues.

The chain carries TRBV7-9 and TRBJ2-5, with D maybe TRBD1 (6 bases). The germline V gene encodes CDR1 SEHNR and CDR2 FQNEAQ (reference sequence). The ends were cut back, 5 bases at V and 0 bases at J, with 10 bases in the middle. There are 14 residues in the CDR3. The CDR3 here is CASSHREYQETQYF. The CDR3 DNA follows: TGTGCCAGCAGCCACAGGGAGTACCAAGAGACCCAGTACTTC.

The chain is built from TRBV7-7 and TRBJ2-5, with a possible D match to TRBD2 (6 bases). This CDR3 region has 17 residues. Germline values: CDR1 SSHAT, CDR2 FNYEAQ (reference sequence). The V gene lost 1 base and the J gene lost 3 bases, with 18 bases spanning the gap. In DNA, the CDR3 is TGTGCCAGCAGCTTAGGTGTCCTTAGCGGAGCCGAAGAGACCCAGTACTTC. Protein product: CASSLGVLSGAEETQYF. Based on the CDR3 plus reference TRBV7-7 and TRBJ2-5, the full variable domain is GAGVSQSPRYKVTKRGQDVTLRCDPISSHATLYWYQQALGQGPEFLTYFNYEAQPDKSGLPSDRFSAERPEGSISTLTIQRTEQRDSAMYRCASSLGVLSGAEETQYFGPGTRLLVL.

This sequence joins TRBV11-3 and TRBJ2-3, with 8 bases lining up with TRBD2. The V gene's germline CDR1 is SGHNT and CDR2 YENEEA. There are 18 residues in the CDR3. V trimming: 2 bases; J trimming: 4 bases; junction bases outside the gene matches: 14. The CDR3 nucleotides are TGTGCCAGCAGCTTATACGCGGCGGGAGGCCATAGCGCAGATACGCAGTATTTT. It is translated as CASSLYAAGGHSADTQYF.

The chain joins TRBV18 to TRBJ2-7, with no clear D. In germline, CDR1 is KGHSH, CDR2 LQKENI. The CDR3 is made up of 12 amino acids. V shed 3 bases and J shed 2 bases, with 5 bases lying between them. The CDR3 loop reads CASSPIAYEQYF. CDR3 in DNA: TGTGCCAGCTCACCGATAGCCTACGAGCAGTACTTC.

This rearrangement joins TRBV6-5 to TRBJ2-2, with TRBD2 as a possible D gene (6 bases). The CDR3 covers 12 residues. V lost 11 bases and J lost 5, with 12 bases in between. Germline V gives CDR1 MNHEY, CDR2 SVGAGI. CDR3 in DNA: TGTGCCGCTCAGGCGGGGACCGGGGAGCTGTTTTTT. It yields the protein CAAQAGTGELFF.

Here the CDR3 reads CASSGYRRPYEQYF. In nucleotides, the CDR3 is TGTGCCAGCAGCGGTTACAGACGCCCCTACGAGCAGTACTTC. The V and J genes are TRBV9 and TRBJ2-7; D unresolved. Germline V lookup: CDR1 SGDLS, CDR2 YYNGEE. The CDR3 covers 14 residues. With 3 bases removed from V and 2 bases from J, the gap between germline ends came to 12 bases. Supplemented by reference TRBV9 and TRBJ2-7, the full variable domain reads DSGVTQTPKHLITATGQRVTLRCSPRSGDLSVYWYQQSLDQGLQFLIQYYNGEERAKGNILERFSAQQFPDLHSELNLSSLELGDSALYFCASSGYRRPYEQYFGPGTRLTVT.

The rearrangement links TRBV6-5 to TRBJ2-7, with 11 bases that match TRBD1. V shed 6 bases and J 5 bases; nucleotides not matched to a gene: 6. Germline assignment: CDR1 MNHEY and CDR2 SVGAGI. CDR3 length equals 14 residues. The CDR3 here is CASSSGTGGDEQYF. CDR3 coding DNA: TGTGCCAGCAGCTCCGGGACAGGGGGGGACGAGCAGTACTTC.

Worth noting for this clone: Other DNA sequences of this sample code for an identical CDR3. The chain couples TRBV15 to TRBJ2-7; 7 positions agree with TRBD1. Unmatched junction bases numbered 3, after V lost 0 bases and J lost 4 bases. This CDR3 spans 14 amino acids. Germline V gene data show CDR1 as LNHNV and CDR2 as YYDKDF (reference sequence). The CDR3 is CATSRDKGAYEQYF. In DNA form, the CDR3 reads TGTGCCACCAGCAGAGATAAGGGGGCGTACGAGCAGTACTTC.

The rearrangement links TRBV7-8 to TRBJ1-2, with a tentative D call TRBD1 (5 bases). The V gene's germline CDR1 is SGHVS and CDR2 FQNEAQ. The CDR3 is 17 amino acids. V was pared by 4 bases and J by 2 bases, with 20 bases between. Here the CDR3 reads CASSSRTRTAGNYGYTF. The CDR3 DNA reads TGTGCCAGCAGCTCACGGACAAGAACCGCAGGGAACTATGGCTACACCTTC.

The chain has TRBV6-6 and TRBJ1-1; D not resolved. Trimming stripped 6 bases from V and 2 bases from J, with 4 bases between. Germline V gene data show CDR1 as MNHNY and CDR2 as SVGAGI (reference sequence). The CDR3 spans 11 residues. The CDR3 nucleotides read TGTGCCAGCAGACTTAACACTGAAGCTTTCTTT. This codes for CASRLNTEAFF.

The J gene is TRBJ2-3, the V gene TRBV30; 10 nucleotides agree with TRBD2. The CDR3 is made up of 16 amino acids. Trimming removed 5 bases from V and 3 bases from J; junction bases left unmatched: 11. The germline V gene has CDR1 GTSNPN and CDR2 SVGIG (reference sequence). CDR3 nucleotide sequence: TGTGCCTGGGACCTGGTAGCGGGAGGTGGGACAGATACGCAGTATTTT. Translating it yields CAWDLVAGGGTDTQYF.

The rearrangement joins TRBV28 to TRBJ2-5, with D possibly matching TRBD2 (6 bases). CDR1 MDHEN and CDR2 SYDVKM come from the germline V gene. V shed 5 bases and J shed 2 bases, with 15 bases lying between them. The CDR3 totals 15 residues. In DNA, the CDR3 is TGTGCCAGCAGTCCCCCCGTTGGGGGGCAAGAGACCCAGTACTTC. It is translated as CASSPPVGGQETQYF.

This clone was found a few times. The J gene is TRBJ2-7, the V gene TRBV19, with TRBD2 matching 9 bases. J was trimmed by 5 bases and V by 3 bases; bases with no gene match: 5. The CDR3 runs to 14 residues. Per germline, CDR1 LNHDA and CDR2 SQIVND (reference sequence). CDR3 protein: CASSIGGRANEQYF. In nucleotides, the CDR3 is TGTGCCAGTAGTATCGGCGGGAGGGCCAACGAGCAGTACTTC.

The V gene is TRBV25-1, the J gene TRBJ2-2; D possibly corresponds to TRBD2 (5 bases). Germline V gene lookup returns CDR1 MGHDK and CDR2 SYGVNS. The CDR3 has 15 amino acids. The V gene lost 1 base and the J gene lost 5 bases, with 11 bases spanning the gap. DNA for the CDR3: TGTGCCAGCAGTGAATGGGGAGAACATACCGGGGAGCTGTTTTTT. Translated, it gives CASSEWGEHTGELFF.

This chain links TRBV4-1 with TRBJ2-7; TRBD2 aligns across 9 bases. CDR3 length: 15 residues. Germline trimming cut 1 base from V and 2 bases from J; bases unmatched to any gene: 3. Germline V CDR1 and CDR2: MGHRA, YSYEKL. DNA of the CDR3: TGCGCCAGCAGCCAAGTAGCGGGAGACCCCTACGAGCAGTACTTC. Amino acids: CASSQVAGDPYEQYF.

Of note for this clone: The junction differs from germline at one of its ends, possibly a read error. The chain couples TRBV7-8 to TRBJ2-7; D possibly corresponds to TRBD1 (6 bases). This CDR3 comprises 14 residues. Germline CDR1 reads SGHVS; CDR2 reads FQNEAQ. DNA of the CDR3: TGTGCCAGCAGCACAGGGCGGATGTATGGTAGTAAGGACTTC. It is translated as CASSTGRMYGSKDF.

J is TRBJ1-4 and V is TRBV14; unclear D gene. The V end was cut by 4 bases, the J end by 6 bases, with 12 bases between. The CDR3 length is 14 residues. Germline CDR1 reads SGHDN; CDR2 reads FVKESK. CDR3 sequence: CASSPYIGYEKLFF. CDR3 in DNA: TGTGCCAGCAGCCCGTATATCGGTTATGAAAAACTGTTTTTT.

V is TRBV7-9 and J is TRBJ2-3; 9 nucleotides match TRBD1. The CDR3 runs 15 residues. J gave up 5 bases and V 4 bases, and 7 bases lay outside the gene matches. Germline CDR1 reads SEHNR; CDR2 reads FQNEAQ (reference sequence). The CDR3 spells CASSSWDRVGDTQYF. The CDR3, as DNA: TGTGCCAGCAGCTCGTGGGACAGGGTAGGAGATACGCAGTATTTT.

The V gene is TRBV10-3, the J gene TRBJ2-7, with 7 nucleotides matching TRBD2. V trimming: 7 bases; J trimming: 1 base; junction bases outside the gene matches: 4. The CDR3 is 13 amino acids. Germline loops: CDR1 ENHRY, CDR2 SYGVKD. The CDR3 region has the DNA TGTGCCATCACGGGGGGAGATTCCTACGAGCAGTACTTC. Its protein product is CAITGGDSYEQYF.

This rearrangement joins TRBV11-2 to TRBJ2-1, with 12 nucleotides matching TRBD2. The V and J ends lost 1 base and 5 bases, in that order; junction bases with no gene match: 0. This CDR3 is 15 amino acids long. Germline V lookup: CDR1 SGHAT, CDR2 FQNNGV. As DNA, the CDR3 is TGTGCCAGCAGCTTAGGACTAGCGGGAGACAATGAGCAGTTCTTC. This sequence encodes CASSLGLAGDNEQFF.

The chain uses TRBV29-1 and TRBJ2-7, with TRBD1 identical over 11 bases. The germline CDR1 and CDR2 sequences are SQVTM and ANQGSEA. J lost 5 bases, V lost 6 bases, and 6 bases had no gene match. The CDR3 covers 13 residues. The CDR3 DNA is TGCAGCGTCGGGACAGGGGGAGTTGACGAGCAGTACTTC. Its protein product is CSVGTGGVDEQYF.

V usage is TRBV29-1 and J usage is TRBJ2-1; tentatively, D is TRBD1 (5 bases). This CDR3 is 13 amino acids long. V was pared by 4 bases and J by 9 bases, with 16 bases between. In germline, CDR1 is SQVTM, CDR2 ANQGSEA. The CDR3 coding sequence is TGCAGCGTTGGACAGAATTTAATTGGTGAGCAGTTCTTC. Translation: CSVGQNLIGEQFF.

The chain links TRBV2 to TRBJ1-2; no firm D call. This CDR3 region has 15 residues. V was cut by 6 bases and J by 0 bases, with 14 bases left in between. CDR1 and CDR2 (germline): SNHLY, FYNNEI. The DNA of the CDR3 is TGTGCCAGCAGAGCATCGCCGGGAGCTAACTATGGCTACACCTTC. Its protein product is CASRASPGANYGYTF. The complete variable domain, with remaining parts taken from reference TRBV2 and TRBJ1-2, reads EPEVTQTPSHQVTQMGQEVILRCVPISNHLYFYWYRQILGQKVEFLVSFYNNEISEKSEIFDDQFSVERPDGSNFTLKIRSTKLEDSAMYFCASRASPGANYGYTFGSGTRLTVV.

This chain links TRBV29-1 with TRBJ2-1; 9 bases fit TRBD2. The CDR3 runs 16 residues. Germline values: CDR1 SQVTM, CDR2 ANQGSEA. With 8 bases clipped from V and 1 base from J, the junction kept 12 bases outside the gene matches. The CDR3 here is CSFSGTSTTSYNEQFF. The DNA of the CDR3 is TGCAGCTTTTCCGGGACTAGCACAACTTCCTACAATGAGCAGTTCTTC.